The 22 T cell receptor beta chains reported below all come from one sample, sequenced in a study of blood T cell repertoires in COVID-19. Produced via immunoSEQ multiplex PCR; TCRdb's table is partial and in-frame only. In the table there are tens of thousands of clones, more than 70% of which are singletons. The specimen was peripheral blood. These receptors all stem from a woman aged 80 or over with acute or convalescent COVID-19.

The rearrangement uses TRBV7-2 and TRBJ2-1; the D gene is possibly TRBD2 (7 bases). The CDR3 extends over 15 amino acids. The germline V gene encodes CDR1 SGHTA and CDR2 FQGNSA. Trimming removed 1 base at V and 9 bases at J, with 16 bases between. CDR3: CASSLVGGGQAEQFF. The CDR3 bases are TGTGCCAGCAGCTTAGTTGGGGGGGGCCAGGCTGAGCAGTTCTTC.

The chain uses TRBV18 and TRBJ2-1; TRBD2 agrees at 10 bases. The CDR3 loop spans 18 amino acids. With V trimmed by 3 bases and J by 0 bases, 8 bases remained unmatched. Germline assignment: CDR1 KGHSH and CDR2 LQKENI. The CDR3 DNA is TGTGCCAGCTCACCTGTAGCGGGGGGACAAAGCTCCTACAATGAGCAGTTCTTC. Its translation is CASSPVAGGQSSYNEQFF. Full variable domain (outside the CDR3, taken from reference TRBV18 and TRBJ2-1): NAGVMQNPRHLVRRRGQEARLRCSPMKGHSHVYWYRQLPEEGLKFMVYLQKENIIDESGMPKERFSAEFPKEGPSILRIQQVVRGDSAAYFCASSPVAGGQSSYNEQFFGPGTRLTVL.

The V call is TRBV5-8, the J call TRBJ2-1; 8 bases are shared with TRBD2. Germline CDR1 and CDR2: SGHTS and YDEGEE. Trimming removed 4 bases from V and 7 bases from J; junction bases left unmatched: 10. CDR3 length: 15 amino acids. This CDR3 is CASSHPRGGLNEQFF. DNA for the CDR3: TGTGCCAGCAGCCATCCCCGGGGGGGGTTAAATGAGCAGTTCTTC.

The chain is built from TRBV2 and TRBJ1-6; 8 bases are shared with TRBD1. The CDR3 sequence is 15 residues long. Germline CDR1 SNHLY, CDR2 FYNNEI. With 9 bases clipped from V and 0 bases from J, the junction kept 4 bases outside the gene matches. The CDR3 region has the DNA TGTGCCAGGGGACAGGAATTCTCCTATAATTCACCCCTCCACTTT. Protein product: CARGQEFSYNSPLHF.

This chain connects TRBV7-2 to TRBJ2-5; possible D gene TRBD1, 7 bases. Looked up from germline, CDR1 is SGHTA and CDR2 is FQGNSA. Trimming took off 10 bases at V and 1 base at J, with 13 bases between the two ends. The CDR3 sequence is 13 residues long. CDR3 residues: CANGGGSQETQYF. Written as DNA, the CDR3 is TGTGCCAACGGAGGGGGCTCCCAAGAGACCCAGTACTTC.

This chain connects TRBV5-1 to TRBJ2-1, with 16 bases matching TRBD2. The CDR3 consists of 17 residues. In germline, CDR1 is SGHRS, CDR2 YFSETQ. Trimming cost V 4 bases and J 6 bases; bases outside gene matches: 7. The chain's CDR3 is CASSVMGLAGGSNEQFF. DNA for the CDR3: TGCGCCAGCAGCGTAATGGGACTAGCGGGGGGGTCCAATGAGCAGTTCTTC.

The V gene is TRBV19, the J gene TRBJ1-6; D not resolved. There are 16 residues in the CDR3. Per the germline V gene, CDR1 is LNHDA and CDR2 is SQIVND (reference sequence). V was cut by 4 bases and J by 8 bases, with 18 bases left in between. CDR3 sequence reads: CASSTHLRVLDSPLHF. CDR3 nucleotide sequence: TGTGCCAGTAGTACCCACCTGAGGGTCTTAGATTCACCCCTCCACTTT.

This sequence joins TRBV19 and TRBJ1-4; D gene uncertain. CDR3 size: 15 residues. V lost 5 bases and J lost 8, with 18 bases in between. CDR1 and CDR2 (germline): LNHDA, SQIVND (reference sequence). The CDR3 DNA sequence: TGTGCCAGTAGTCATAAGGGCCGTGGAGGGGAAAAACTGTTTTTT. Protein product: CASSHKGRGGEKLFF.

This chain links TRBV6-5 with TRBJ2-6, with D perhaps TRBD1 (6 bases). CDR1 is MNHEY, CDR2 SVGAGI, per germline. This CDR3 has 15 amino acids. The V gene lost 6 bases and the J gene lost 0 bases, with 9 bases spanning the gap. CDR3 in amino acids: CASRNRDSGANVLTF. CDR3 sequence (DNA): TGTGCCAGCAGGAACAGGGACTCTGGGGCCAACGTCCTGACTTTC.

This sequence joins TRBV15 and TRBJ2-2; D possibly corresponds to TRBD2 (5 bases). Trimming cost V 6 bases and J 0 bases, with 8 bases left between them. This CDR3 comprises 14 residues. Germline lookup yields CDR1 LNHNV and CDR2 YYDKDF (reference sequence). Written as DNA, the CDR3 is TGTGCCACCAGACTAGGCACGAACACCGGGGAGCTGTTTTTT. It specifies CATRLGTNTGELFF. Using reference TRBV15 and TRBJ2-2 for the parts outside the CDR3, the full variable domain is DAMVIQNPRYQVTQFGKPVTLSCSQTLNHNVMYWYQQKSSQAPKLLFHYYDKDFNNEADTPDNFQSRRPNTSFCFLDIRSPGLGDTAMYLCATRLGTNTGELFFGEGSRLTVL.

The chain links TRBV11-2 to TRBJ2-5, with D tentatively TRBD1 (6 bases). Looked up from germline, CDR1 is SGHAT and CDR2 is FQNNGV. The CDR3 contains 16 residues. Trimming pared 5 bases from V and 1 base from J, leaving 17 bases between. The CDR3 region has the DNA TGTGCCAGCAGCGAAAACAGTGGACAGTTCCAAGAGACCCAGTACTTC. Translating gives CASSENSGQFQETQYF. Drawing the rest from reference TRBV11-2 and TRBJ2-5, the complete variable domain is EAGVAQSPRYKIIEKRQSVAFWCNPISGHATLYWYQQILGQGPKLLIQFQNNGVVDDSQLPKDRFSAERLKGVDSTLKIQPAKLEDSAVYLCASSENSGQFQETQYFGPGTRLLVL.

CDR3: CASRVTGSYEQYF. For the CDR3, the DNA is TGTGCCAGCAGGGTAACAGGCTCCTACGAGCAGTACTTC. This rearrangement joins TRBV11-2 to TRBJ2-7; D might be TRBD1 (5 bases). With 6 bases removed from V and 0 bases from J, the gap between germline ends came to 9 bases. The CDR3 has 13 amino acids. Per the germline V gene, CDR1 is SGHAT and CDR2 is FQNNGV.

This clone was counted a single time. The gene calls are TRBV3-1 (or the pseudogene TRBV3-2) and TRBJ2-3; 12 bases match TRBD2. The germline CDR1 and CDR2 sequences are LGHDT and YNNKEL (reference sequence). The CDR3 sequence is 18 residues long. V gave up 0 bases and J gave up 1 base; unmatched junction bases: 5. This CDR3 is CASSQDGRTSGGTDTQYF. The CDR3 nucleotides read TGTGCCAGCAGCCAAGATGGTCGGACTAGCGGGGGCACAGATACGCAGTATTTT.

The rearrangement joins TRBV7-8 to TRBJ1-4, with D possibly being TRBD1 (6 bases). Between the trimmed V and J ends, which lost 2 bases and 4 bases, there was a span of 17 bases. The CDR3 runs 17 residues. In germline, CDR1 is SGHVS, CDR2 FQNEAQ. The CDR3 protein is CASSLPRTEPDNEKLFF. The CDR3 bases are TGTGCCAGCAGCTTACCCCGGACAGAGCCAGATAATGAAAAACTGTTTTTT.

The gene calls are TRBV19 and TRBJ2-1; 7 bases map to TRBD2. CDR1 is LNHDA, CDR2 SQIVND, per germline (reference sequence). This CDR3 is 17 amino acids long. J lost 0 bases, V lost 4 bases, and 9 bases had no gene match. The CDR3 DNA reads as TGTGCCAGTAGTAAAGGGACTGCTAGCGGCTCCTACAATGAGCAGTTCTTC. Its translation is CASSKGTASGSYNEQFF. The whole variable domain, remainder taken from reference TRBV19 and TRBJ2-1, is DGGITQSPKYLFRKEGQNVTLSCEQNLNHDAMYWYRQDPGQGLRLIYYSQIVNDFQKGDIAEGYSVSREKKESFPLTVTSAQKNPTAFYLCASSKGTASGSYNEQFFGPGTRLTVL.

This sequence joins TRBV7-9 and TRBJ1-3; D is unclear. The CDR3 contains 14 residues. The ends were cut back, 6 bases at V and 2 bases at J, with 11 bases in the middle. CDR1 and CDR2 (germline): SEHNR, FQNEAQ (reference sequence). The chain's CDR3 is CASSSQLAGNTIYF. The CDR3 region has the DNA TGTGCCAGCAGTTCACAGTTGGCTGGAAACACCATATATTTT.

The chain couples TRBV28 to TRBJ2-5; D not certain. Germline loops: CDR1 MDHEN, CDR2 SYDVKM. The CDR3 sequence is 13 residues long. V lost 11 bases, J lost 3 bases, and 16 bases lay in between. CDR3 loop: CAGSPRVEETQYF. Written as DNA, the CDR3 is TGTGCCGGGTCCCCCCGGGTAGAAGAGACCCAGTACTTC.

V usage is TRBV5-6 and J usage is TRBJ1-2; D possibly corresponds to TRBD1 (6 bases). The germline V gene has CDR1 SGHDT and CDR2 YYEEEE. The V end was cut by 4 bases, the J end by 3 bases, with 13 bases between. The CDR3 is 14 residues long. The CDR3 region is CASSTTQGYYGYTF. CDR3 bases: TGTGCCAGCAGCACCACACAGGGTTACTATGGCTACACCTTC.

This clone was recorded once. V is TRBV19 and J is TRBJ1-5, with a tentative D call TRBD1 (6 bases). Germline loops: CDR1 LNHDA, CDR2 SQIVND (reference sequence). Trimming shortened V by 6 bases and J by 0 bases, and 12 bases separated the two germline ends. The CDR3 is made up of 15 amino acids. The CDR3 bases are TGTGCCAGTAGGGGGGCGCCTTATAGCAATCAGCCCCAGCATTTT. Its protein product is CASRGAPYSNQPQHF.

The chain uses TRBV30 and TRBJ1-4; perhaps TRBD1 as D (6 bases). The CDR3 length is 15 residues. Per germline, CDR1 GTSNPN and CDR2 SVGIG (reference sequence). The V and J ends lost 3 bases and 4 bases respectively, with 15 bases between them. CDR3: CAWRYGQKNNEKLFF. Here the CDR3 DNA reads TGTGCCTGGAGATATGGACAGAAAAATAATGAAAAACTGTTTTTT.

CDR3 sequence: CASSSEGFTEAFF. In DNA, the CDR3 is TGTGCCAGCAGCAGTGAGGGTTTCACTGAAGCTTTCTTT. This rearrangement joins TRBV7-2 to TRBJ1-1; D remains ambiguous. Trimming left V 5 bases short and J 4 bases short, with 11 bases between. This CDR3 region has 13 residues. From germline, CDR1 is SGHTA and CDR2 FQGNSA.

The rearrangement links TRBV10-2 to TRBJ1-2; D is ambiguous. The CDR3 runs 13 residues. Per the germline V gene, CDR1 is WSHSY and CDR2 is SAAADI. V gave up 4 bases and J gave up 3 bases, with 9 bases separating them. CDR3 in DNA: TGCGCCAGCAGTGGCCAACGGGACTATGGCTACACCTTC. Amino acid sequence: CASSGQRDYGYTF.